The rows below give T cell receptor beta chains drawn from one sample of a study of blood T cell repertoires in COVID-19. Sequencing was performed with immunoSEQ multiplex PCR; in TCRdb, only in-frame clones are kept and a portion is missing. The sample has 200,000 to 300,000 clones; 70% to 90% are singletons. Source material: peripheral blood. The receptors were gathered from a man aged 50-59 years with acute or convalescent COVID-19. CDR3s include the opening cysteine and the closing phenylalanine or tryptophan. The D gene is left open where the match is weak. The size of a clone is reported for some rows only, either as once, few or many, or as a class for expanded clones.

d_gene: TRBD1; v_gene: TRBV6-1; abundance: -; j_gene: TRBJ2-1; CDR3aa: CASSEIGTGGYNEQFF; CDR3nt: TGTGCCAGCAGTGAAATAGGGACAGGGGGCTACAATGAGCAGTTCTTC
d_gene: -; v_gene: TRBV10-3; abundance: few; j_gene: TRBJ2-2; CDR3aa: CAISGRSLNTGELFF; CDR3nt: TGTGCCATCAGCGGGAGAAGCCTTAACACCGGGGAGCTGTTTTTT
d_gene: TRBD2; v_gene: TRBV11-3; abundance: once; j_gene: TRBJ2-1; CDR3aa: CASSPRPGAGGQPNEQFF; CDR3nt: TGTGCCAGCAGCCCACGCCCAGGCGCGGGAGGCCAACCGAATGAGCAGTTCTTC
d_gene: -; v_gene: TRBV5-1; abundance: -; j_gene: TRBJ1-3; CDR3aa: CASSLVGSGNTIYF; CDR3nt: TGCGCCAGCAGCTTGGTCGGCTCTGGAAACACCATATATTTT
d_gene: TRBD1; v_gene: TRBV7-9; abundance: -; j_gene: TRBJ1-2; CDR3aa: CASSLAGTGALYGYTF; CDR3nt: TGTGCCAGCAGCTTAGCGGGGACAGGGGCCCTCTATGGCTACACCTTC
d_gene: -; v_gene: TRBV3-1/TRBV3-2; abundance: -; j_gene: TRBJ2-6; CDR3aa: CASSQDSVSGANVLTF; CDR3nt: TGTGCCAGCAGCCAAGATTCTGTTTCTGGGGCCAACGTCCTGACTTTC
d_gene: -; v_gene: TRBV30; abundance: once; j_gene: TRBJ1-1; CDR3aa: CAWRQGETEAFF; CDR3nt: TGTGCCTGGAGGCAGGGTGAGACTGAAGCTTTCTTT
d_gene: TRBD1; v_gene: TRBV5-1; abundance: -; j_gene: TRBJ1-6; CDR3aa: CASSFDRGSSPLHF; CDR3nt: TGCGCCAGCAGCTTCGACAGGGGCAGTTCACCCCTCCACTTT
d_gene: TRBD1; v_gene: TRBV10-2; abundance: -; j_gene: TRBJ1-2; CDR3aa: CASNAQGSFYGYTF; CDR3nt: TGCGCCAGCAACGCACAGGGGTCGTTCTATGGCTACACCTTC
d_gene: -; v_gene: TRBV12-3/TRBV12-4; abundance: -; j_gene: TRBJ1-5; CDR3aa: CASSPTGGQPQHF; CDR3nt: TGTGCCAGCAGCCCTACCGGGGGTCAGCCCCAGCATTTT
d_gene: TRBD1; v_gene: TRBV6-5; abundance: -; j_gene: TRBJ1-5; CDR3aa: CASSKTGRNQPQHF; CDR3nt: TGTGCCAGCAGTAAGACAGGGCGCAATCAGCCCCAGCATTTT
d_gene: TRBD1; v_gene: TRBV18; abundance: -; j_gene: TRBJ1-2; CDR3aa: CASTPGQATALGYTF; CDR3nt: TGTGCCAGCACGCCGGGACAGGCCACTGCCCTTGGCTACACCTTC
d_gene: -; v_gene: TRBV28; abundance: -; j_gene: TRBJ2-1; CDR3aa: CASSLPASSYNEQFF; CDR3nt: TGTGCCAGCAGTTTACCGGCTAGCTCCTACAATGAGCAGTTCTTC
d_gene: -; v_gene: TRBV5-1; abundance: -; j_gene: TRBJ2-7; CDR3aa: CASSLGGGTVSYEQYF; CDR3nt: TGCGCCAGCAGCTTGGGGGGCGGGACAGTCTCCTACGAGCAGTACTTC
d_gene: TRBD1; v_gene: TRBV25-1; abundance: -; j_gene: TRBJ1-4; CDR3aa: CASSDSGGIAEKLFF; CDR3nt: TGTGCCAGCAGTGACTCAGGGGGCATTGCTGAAAAACTGTTTTTT
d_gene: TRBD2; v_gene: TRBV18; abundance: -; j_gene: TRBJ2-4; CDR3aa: CASSPGGDNIQYF; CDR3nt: TGTGCCAGCTCACCCGGGGGGGATAACATTCAGTACTTC
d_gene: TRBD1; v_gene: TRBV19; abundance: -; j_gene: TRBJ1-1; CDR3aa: CASSRGQLMNTEAFF; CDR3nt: TGTGCCAGTAGTAGGGGACAGCTGATGAACACTGAAGCTTTCTTT
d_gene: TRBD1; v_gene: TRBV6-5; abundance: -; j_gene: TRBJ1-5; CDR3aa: CASRTGTGEQPQHF; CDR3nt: TGTGCCAGCAGAACCGGGACAGGGGAACAGCCCCAGCATTTT
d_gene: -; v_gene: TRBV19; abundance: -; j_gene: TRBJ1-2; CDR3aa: CASSIGQVNYGYTF; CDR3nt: TGTGCCAGTAGTATTGGGCAGGTAAACTATGGCTACACCTTC
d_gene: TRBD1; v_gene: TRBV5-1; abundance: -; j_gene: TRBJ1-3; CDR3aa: CASSSDRANGNTIYF; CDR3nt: TGCGCCAGCAGCTCTGACAGGGCCAATGGAAACACCATATATTTT
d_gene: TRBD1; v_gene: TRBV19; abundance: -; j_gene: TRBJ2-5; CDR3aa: CASSGTVFYQETQYF; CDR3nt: TGTGCCAGTAGCGGGACAGTTTTCTACCAAGAGACCCAGTACTTC
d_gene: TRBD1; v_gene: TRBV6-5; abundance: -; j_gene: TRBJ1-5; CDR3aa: CASGDRDRENQPQHF; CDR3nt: TGTGCCAGCGGAGACCGGGACAGGGAAAATCAGCCCCAGCATTTT
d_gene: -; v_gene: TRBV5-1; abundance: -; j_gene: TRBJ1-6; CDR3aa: CASSLGAGPNSPLHF; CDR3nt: TGCGCCAGCAGCTTGGGGGCAGGTCCCAATTCACCCCTCCACTTT
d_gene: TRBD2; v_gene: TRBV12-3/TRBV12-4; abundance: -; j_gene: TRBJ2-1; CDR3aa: CASSFGLAGKRFF; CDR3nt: TGTGCCAGCAGTTTCGGCCTAGCGGGAAAAAGGTTCTTC
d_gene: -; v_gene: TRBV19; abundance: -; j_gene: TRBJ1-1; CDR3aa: CASSIVLEGTEAFF; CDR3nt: TGTGCCAGTAGTATAGTATTGGAGGGGACTGAAGCTTTCTTT
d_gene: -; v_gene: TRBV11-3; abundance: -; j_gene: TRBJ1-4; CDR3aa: CASSLGQDLNEKLFF; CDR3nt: TGTGCCAGCAGCTTAGGACAGGACTTAAATGAAAAACTGTTTTTT
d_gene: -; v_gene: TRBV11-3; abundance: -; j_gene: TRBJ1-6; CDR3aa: CASSFTGLTPLHF; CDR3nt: TGTGCCAGCAGCTTTACAGGGTTGACACCCCTCCACTTT
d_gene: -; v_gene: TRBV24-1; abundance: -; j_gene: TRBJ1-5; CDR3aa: CATSDLVRGGNQPQHF; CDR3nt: TGTGCCACCAGTGATTTGGTAAGGGGTGGCAATCAGCCCCAGCATTTT
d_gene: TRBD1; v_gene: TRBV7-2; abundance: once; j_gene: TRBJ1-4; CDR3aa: CASSSTGGGNEKLFF; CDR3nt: TGTGCCAGCAGCTCGACAGGGGGCGGTAATGAAAAACTGTTTTTT
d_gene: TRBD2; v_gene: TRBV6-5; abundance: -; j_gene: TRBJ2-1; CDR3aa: CASRPLAGGYNEQFF; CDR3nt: TGTGCCAGCAGACCTCTGGCGGGAGGCTACAATGAGCAGTTCTTC
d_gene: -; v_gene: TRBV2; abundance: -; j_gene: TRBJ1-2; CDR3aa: CASSVGGAGYYTF; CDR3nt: TGTGCCAGCAGTGTGGGCGGGGCTGGCTATTACACCTTC
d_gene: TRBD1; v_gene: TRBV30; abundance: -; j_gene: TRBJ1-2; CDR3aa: CAKETGGRYTF; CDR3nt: TGTGCCAAGGAGACAGGGGGCAGATACACCTTC
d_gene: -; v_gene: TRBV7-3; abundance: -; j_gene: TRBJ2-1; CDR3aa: CASSLTGGSYNEQFF; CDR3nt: TGTGCCAGCAGCTTAACGGGGGGATCCTACAATGAGCAGTTCTTC